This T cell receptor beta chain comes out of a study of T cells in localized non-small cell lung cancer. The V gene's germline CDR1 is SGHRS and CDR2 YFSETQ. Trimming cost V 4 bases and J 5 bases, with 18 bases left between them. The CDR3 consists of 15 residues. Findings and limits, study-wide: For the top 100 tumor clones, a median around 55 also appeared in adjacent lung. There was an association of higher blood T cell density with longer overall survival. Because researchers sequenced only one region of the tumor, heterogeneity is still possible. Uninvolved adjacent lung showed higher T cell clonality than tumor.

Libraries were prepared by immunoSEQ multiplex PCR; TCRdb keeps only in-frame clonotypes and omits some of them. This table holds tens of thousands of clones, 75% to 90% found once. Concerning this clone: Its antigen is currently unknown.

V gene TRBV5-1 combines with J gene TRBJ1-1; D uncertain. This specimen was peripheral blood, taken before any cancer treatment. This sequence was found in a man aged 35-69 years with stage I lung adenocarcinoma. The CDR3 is CASSVLLGLGTEAFF. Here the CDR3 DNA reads TGCGCCAGCAGCGTCCTCTTGGGGTTGGGAACTGAAGCTTTCTTT.